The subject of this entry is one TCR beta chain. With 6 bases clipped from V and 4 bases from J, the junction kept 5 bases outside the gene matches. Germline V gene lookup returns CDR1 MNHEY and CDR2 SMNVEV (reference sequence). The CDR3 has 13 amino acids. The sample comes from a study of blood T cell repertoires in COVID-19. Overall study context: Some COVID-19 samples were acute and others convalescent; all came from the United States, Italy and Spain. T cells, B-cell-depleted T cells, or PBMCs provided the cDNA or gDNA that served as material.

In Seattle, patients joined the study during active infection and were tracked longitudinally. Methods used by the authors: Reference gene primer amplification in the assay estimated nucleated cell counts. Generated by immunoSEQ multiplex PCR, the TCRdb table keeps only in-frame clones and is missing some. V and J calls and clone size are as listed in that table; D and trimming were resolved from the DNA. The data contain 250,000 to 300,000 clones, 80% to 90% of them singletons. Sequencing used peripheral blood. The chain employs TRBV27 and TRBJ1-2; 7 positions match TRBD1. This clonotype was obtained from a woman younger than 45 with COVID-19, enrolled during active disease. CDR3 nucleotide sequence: TGTGCCAGCAGCCCGGGACAGTTCTATGGCTACACCTTC. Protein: CASSPGQFYGYTF.